This T cell receptor beta chain appears in the sequencing data of a study of shared clonotypes between healthy human individuals. Study findings and constraints: Some naive CD4 clonotypes, 4% to 6%, turned up in common across a few donors.

Both CD45RO+ cells and CCR7-negative CD45RA+ TemRA cells were combined to make up CD8 memory. Clones were read by immunoSEQ multiplex PCR, and TCRdb kept only the in-frame ones, dropping some. The repertoire consists of about 330,000 clones, with around 90% occurring once and the leading ten covering about a sixth. The germline V gene encodes CDR1 WNHNN and CDR2 SYGVQD (reference sequence). Unmatched junction bases numbered 9, after V lost 3 bases and J lost 4 bases. The CDR3 is 15 amino acids. To note about this clone: As yet, its antigen is unknown.

The sequenced sample consisted of memory CD8+ T cells sorted from blood. The subset denotes: CD45RO+ cells pooled with CCR7-negative TemRA cells. The chain is built from TRBV10-1 and TRBJ2-7; 7 nucleotides agree with TRBD2. The receptor was derived from a man between 18 and 35 years old in good health. The CDR3 DNA is TGCGCCAGCAGTGAAGGGGCGGGAGAAGGATACGAGCAGTACTTC. It is translated as CASSEGAGEGYEQYF.